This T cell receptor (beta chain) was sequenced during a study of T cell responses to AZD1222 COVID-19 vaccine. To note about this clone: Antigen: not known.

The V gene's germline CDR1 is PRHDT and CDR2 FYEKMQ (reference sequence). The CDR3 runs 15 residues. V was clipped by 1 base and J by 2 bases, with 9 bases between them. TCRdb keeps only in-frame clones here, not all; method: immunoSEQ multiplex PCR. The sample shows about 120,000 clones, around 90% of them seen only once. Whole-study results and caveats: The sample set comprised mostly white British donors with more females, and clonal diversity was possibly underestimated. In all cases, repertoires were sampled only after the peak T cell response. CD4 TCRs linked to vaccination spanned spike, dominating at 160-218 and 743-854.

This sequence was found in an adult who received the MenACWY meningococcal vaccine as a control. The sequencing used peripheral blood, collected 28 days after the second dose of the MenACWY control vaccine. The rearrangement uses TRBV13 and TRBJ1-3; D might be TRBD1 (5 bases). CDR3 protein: CASSLDSRAGNTIYF. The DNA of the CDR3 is TGTGCCAGCAGCTTAGATTCCAGGGCTGGAAACACCATATATTTT. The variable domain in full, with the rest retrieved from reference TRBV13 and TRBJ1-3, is AAGVIQSPRHLIKEKRETATLKCYPIPRHDTVYWYQQGPGQDPQFLISFYEKMQSDKGSIPDRFSAQQFSDYHSELNMSSLELGDSALYFCASSLDSRAGNTIYFGEGSWLTVV.